This TCR beta chain came from a study of regulatory and conventional T cells in RAG deficiency. Findings and caveats of the study: Omenn CD25-high CD127-low cells may be activated cells, not true Tregs. Omenn patients showed >90% Treg-Tconv overlap and shorter CDR3 lengths. Shannon entropy was markedly lower and Simpson indices higher in RAG-deficient patients than control T-cell subsets.

Using immunoSEQ multiplex PCR, the repertoire was profiled, and TCRdb retains in-frame clones only, with some absent. The sample gives around 30,000 clones, approximately 90% of which show up once; 5.4% is in the top ten. The CDR3 runs to 15 residues. CDR1 is MNHNS, CDR2 SASEGT, per germline. With 9 bases clipped from V and 8 bases from J, the junction kept 15 bases outside the gene matches. Comment on this clone: Antigen: not known.

These same data were also listed under a study on regulatory T cells. From that second work: The PCR used 52 TRBV and 13 TRBJ primers. In patients, unique TRB V-J pairs were restricted and V/J usage skewed, especially in Tregs.

The V and J genes are TRBV6-1 and TRBJ2-1; TRBD2 matches at 8 bases. Sequenced: CD8+ T cells sorted from blood. This TCR derives from a human donor in good health. CDR3 loop: CASTGGQRVGDEQFF. In nucleotides, the CDR3 is TGTGCCAGTACGGGGGGGCAACGGGTAGGGGATGAGCAGTTCTTC.